Listed below are T cell receptor beta chains from one sample, sequenced in a study of blood T cells in healthy people across ages. TCRdb processed the 5' RACE reads anew with MiXCR; each CDR3 protein has one entry. The table has fewer than 900,000 distinct CDR3 sequences, more than 40% seen once. Sequencing was carried out using blood. These receptors all come from a woman aged 60 to 75 in good health. CDR3s include the opening cysteine and the closing phenylalanine or tryptophan. A D gene is named only where the DNA matches it firmly. Rows give clone size only sometimes, using once, few, many, or a class for an expanded clone.

clone_size,v_call,d_call,j_call,cdr3_aa,cdr3_nt
few,TRBV20-1,TRBD2,TRBJ2-1,CSTSGSLNEQFF,TGCAGCACTAGCGGGAGTTTGAATGAGCAGTTCTTC
few,TRBV5-1,TRBD1,TRBJ2-4,CASSLAGTGKNIQYF,TGCGCCAGCAGCTTGGCCGGGACAGGGAAAAACATTCAGTACTTC
NA,TRBV28,NA,TRBJ2-5,CASSDRKSKQYF,TGTGCCAGCAGTGACCGGAAATCCAAGCAGTACTTC
NA,TRBV7-2,NA,TRBJ2-7,CASSVGGPSYEQYF,TGTGCCAGCAGTGTGGGGGGGCCATCCTACGAGCAGTACTTC
many,TRBV6-6,NA,TRBJ2-5,CASSYGAWGETQYF,TGTGCCAGCAGTTACGGAGCCTGGGGGGAGACCCAGTACTTC
NA,TRBV24-1,TRBD2,TRBJ2-1,CATSDTTSRPYNEQFF,TGTGCCACCAGTGATACGACTAGCCGCCCCTACAATGAGCAGTTCTTC
NA,TRBV20-1,TRBD2,TRBJ2-1,CSAYNGASGSYNEQFF,TGCAGTGCTTACAACGGGGCAAGCGGGAGCTACAATGAGCAGTTCTTC
NA,TRBV29-1,TRBD1,TRBJ1-2,CSVGGGRDSWGGYAF,TGCAGCGTTGGAGGGGGGAGGGACAGCTGGGGTGGCTACGCCTTC
NA,TRBV3-1,TRBD2,TRBJ2-4,CACSPSGRGMDIQYF,TGTGCCTGCAGCCCTAGCGGGAGGGGAATGGACATTCAGTACTTC
NA,TRBV20-1,NA,TRBJ2-6,CSATDTTSGANVLTF,TGCAGTGCCACTGACACGACCTCTGGGGCCAACGTCCTGACTTTC
few,TRBV7-9,TRBD2,TRBJ2-1,CASRIAGYNEQFF,TGTGCCAGCAGGATAGCGGGGTACAATGAGCAGTTCTTC
many,TRBV5-1,TRBD1,TRBJ2-1,CASSLGQYNEQFF,TGTGCCAGCAGCCTGGGACAGTACAATGAGCAGTTCTTC
NA,TRBV7-2,TRBD1,TRBJ1-2,CASSSGQAYGYTF,TGTGCCAGCAGTTCGGGACAGGCCTATGGCTACACCTTC
NA,TRBV6-1,NA,TRBJ2-1,CASSESMGGEFF,TGTGCCAGCAGTGAATCCATGGGAGGAGAGTTCTTC
NA,TRBV24-1,TRBD2,TRBJ2-3,CATSDPGLAGASGTDTQYF,TGTGCCACCAGTGATCCGGGACTAGCGGGAGCGAGCGGCACAGATACGCAGTATTTT
NA,TRBV5-1,NA,TRBJ2-1,CASSLSVTSGNEQFF,TGCGCCAGCAGCTTGTCTGTGACTAGTGGCAATGAGCAGTTCTTC